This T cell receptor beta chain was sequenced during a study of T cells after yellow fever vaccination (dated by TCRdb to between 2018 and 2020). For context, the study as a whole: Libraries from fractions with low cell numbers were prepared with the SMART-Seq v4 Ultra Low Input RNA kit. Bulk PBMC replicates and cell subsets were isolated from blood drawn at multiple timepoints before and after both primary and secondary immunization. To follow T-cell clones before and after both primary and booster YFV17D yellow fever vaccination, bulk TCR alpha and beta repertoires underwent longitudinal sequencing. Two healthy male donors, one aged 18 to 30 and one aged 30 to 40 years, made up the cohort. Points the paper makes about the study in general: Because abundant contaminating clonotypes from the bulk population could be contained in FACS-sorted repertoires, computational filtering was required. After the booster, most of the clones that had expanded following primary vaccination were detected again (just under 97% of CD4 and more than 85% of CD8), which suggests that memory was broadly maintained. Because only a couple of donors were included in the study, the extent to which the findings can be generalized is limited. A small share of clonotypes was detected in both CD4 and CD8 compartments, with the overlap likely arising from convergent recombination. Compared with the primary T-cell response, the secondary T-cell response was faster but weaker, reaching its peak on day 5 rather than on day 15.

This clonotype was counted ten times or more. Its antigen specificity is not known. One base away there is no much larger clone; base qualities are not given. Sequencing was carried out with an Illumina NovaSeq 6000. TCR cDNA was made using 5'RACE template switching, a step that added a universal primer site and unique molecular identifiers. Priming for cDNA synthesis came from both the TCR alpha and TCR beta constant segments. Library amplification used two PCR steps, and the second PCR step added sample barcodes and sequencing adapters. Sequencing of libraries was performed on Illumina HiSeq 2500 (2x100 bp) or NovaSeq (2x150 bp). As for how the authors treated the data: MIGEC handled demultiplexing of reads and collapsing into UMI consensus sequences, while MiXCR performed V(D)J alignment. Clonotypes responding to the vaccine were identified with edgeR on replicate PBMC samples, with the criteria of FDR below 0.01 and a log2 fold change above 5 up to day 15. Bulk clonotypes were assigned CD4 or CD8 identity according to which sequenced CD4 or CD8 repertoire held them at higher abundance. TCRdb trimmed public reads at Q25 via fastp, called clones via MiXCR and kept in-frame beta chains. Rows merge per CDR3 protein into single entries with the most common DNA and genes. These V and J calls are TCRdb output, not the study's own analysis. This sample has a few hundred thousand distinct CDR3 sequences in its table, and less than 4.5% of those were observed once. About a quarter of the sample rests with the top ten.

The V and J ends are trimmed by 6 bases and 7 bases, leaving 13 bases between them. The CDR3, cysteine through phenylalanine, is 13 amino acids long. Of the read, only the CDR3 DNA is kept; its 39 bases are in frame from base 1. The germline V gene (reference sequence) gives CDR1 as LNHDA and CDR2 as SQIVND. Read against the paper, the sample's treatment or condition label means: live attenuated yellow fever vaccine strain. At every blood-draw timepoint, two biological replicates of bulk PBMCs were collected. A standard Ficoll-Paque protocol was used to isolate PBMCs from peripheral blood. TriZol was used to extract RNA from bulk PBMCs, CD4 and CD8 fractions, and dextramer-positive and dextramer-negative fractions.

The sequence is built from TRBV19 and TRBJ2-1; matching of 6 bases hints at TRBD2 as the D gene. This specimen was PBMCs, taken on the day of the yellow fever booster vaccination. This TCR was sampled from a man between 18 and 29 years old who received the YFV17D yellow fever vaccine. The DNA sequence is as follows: TGTGCCAGTAGCTGGGGGGTAAGAAATGAGCAGTTCTTC. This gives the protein CASSWGVRNEQFF.